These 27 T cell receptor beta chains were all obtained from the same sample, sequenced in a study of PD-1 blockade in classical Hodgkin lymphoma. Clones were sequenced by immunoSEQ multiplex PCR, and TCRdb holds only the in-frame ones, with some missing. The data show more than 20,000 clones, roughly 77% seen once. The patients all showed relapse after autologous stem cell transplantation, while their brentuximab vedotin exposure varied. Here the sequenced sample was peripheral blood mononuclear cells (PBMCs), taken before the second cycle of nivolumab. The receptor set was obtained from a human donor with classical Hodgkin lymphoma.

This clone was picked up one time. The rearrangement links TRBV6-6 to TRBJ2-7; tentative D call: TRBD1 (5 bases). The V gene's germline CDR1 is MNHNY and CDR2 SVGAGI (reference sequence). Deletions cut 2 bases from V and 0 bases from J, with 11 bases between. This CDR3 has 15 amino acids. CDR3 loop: CASSYRAGISYEQYF. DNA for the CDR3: TGTGCCAGCAGTTACCGGGCAGGGATCTCCTACGAGCAGTACTTC.

The CDR3 sequence is CASSTNIQGGNTEAFF. CDR3 nucleotides: TGCGCCAGCAGCACAAATATACAGGGAGGTAACACTGAAGCTTTCTTT. The chain carries TRBV5-1 and TRBJ1-1, with TRBD1 as a possible D gene (6 bases). The CDR3 runs to 16 residues. In germline, CDR1 is SGHRS, CDR2 YFSETQ. V lost 4 bases and J 2 bases, leaving 18 bases between the germline ends.

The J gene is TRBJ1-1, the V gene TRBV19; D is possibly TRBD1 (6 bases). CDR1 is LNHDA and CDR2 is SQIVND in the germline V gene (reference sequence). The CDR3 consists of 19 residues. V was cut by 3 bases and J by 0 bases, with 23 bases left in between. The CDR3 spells CASSMRGGAQANMNTEAFF. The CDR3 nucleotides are TGTGCCAGTAGTATGAGGGGGGGGGCCCAAGCTAATATGAACACTGAAGCTTTCTTT.

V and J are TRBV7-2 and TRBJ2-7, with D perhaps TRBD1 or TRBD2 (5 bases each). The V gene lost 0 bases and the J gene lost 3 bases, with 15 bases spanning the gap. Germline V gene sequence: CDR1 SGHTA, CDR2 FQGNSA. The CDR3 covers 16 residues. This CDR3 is CASSLALGAQFYEQYF. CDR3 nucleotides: TGTGCCAGCAGCTTAGCGCTCGGGGCGCAGTTCTACGAGCAGTACTTC.

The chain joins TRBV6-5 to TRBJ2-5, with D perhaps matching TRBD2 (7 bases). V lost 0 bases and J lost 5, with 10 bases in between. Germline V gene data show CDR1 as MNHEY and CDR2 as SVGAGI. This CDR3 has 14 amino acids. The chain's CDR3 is CASSYSGGRETQYF. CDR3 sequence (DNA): TGTGCCAGCAGTTACTCGGGGGGGCGGGAGACCCAGTACTTC.

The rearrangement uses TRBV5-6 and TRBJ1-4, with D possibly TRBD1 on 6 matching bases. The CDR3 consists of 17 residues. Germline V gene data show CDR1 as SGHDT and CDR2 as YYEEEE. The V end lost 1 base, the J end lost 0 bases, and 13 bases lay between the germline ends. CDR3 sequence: CASSLTQGGPTNEKLFF. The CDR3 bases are TGTGCCAGCAGCTTGACACAGGGAGGACCAACTAATGAAAAACTGTTTTTT.

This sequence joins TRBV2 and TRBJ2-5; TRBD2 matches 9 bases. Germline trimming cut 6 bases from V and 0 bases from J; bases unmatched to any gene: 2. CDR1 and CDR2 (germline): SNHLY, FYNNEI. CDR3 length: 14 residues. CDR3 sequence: CASSVAGDQETQYF. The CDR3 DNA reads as TGTGCCAGCAGCGTAGCGGGGGACCAAGAGACCCAGTACTTC.

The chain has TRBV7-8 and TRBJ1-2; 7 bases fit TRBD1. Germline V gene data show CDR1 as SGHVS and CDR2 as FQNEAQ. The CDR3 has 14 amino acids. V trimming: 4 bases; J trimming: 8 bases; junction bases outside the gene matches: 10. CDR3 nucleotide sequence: TGTGCCAGCAGCTCCCCAAGACAGGGAGACGGCTACACCTTC. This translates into CASSSPRQGDGYTF.

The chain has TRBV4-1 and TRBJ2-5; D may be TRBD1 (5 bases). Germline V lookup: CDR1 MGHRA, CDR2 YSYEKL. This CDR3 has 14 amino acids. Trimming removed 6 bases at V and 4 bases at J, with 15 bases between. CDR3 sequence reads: CASRSQGMGETQYF. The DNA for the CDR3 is TGCGCCAGCAGATCGCAGGGAATGGGAGAGACCCAGTACTTC.

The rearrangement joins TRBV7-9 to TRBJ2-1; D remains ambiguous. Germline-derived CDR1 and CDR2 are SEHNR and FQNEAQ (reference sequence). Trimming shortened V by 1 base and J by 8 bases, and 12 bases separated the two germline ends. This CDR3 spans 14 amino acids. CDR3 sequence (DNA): TGTGCCAGCAGCTTAGTATTAGCTACACATGAGCAGTTCTTC. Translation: CASSLVLATHEQFF.

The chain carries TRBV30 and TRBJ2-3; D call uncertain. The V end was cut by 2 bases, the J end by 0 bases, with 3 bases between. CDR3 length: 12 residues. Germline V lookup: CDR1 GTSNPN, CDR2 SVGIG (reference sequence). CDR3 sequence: CAWSSSTDTQYF. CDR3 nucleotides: TGTGCCTGGAGTTCTAGCACAGATACGCAGTATTTT. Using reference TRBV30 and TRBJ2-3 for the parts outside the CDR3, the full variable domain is SQTIHQWPATLVQPVGSPLSLECTVEGTSNPNLYWYRQAAGRGLQLLFYSVGIGQISSEVPQNLSASRPQDRQFILSSKKLLLSDSGFYLCAWSSSTDTQYFGPGTRLTVL.

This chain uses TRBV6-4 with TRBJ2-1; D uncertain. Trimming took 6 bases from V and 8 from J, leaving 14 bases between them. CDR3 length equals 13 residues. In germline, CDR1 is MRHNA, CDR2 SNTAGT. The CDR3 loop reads CASSQTILDEQFF. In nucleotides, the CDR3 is TGTGCCAGCAGCCAAACCATCCTGGATGAGCAGTTCTTC.

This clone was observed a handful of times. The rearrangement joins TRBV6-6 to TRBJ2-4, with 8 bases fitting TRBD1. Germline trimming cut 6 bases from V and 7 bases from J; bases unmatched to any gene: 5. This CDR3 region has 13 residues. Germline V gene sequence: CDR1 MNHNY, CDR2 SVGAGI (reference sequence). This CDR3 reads CASSLTGENIQYF. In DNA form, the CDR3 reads TGTGCCAGCAGCTTGACAGGGGAGAACATTCAGTACTTC.

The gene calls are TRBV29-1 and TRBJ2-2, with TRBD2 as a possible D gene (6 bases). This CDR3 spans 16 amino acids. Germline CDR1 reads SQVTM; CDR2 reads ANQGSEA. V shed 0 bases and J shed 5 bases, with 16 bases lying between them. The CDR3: CSVEDIWGGETGELFF. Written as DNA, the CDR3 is TGCAGCGTTGAAGATATTTGGGGAGGAGAGACCGGGGAGCTGTTTTTT.

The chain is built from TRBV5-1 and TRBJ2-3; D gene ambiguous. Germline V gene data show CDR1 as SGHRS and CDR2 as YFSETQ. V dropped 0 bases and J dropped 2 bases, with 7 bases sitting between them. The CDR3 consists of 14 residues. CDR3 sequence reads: CASSLVQNTDTQYF. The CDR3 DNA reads TGCGCCAGCAGCTTGGTGCAGAACACAGATACGCAGTATTTT.

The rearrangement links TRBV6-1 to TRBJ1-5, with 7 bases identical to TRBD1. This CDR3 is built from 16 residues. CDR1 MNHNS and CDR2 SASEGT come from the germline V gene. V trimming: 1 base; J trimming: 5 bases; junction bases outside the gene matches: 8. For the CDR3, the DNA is TGTGCCAGCAGTGAAGTAAACAGGGGAATGGATCAGCCCCAGCATTTT. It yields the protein CASSEVNRGMDQPQHF.

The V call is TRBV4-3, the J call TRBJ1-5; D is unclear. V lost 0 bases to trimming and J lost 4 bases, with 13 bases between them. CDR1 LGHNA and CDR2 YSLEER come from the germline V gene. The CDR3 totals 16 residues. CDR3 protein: CASSQDVVRRNQPQHF. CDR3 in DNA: TGCGCCAGCAGCCAAGATGTAGTACGGAGAAATCAGCCCCAGCATTTT.

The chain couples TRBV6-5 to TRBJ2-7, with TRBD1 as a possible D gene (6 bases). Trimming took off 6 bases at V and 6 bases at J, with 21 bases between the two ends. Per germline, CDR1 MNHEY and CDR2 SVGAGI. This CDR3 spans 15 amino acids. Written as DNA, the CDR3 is TGTGCCAGCAGGGACGGTAAACAAACAGGGCGCGAGCAGTACTTC. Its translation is CASRDGKQTGREQYF.

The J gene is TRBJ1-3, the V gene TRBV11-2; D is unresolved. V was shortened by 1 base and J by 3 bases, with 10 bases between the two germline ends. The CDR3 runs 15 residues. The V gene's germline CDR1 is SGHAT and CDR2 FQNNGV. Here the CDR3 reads CASSLGPGIGNTIYF. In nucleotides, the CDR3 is TGTGCCAGCAGCTTAGGCCCGGGGATTGGAAACACCATATATTTT.

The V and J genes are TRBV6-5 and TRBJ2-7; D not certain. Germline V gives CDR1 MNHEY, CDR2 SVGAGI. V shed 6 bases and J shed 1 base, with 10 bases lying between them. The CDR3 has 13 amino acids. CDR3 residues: CASRTTRSYEQYF. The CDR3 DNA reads TGTGCCAGCAGAACAACGAGATCCTACGAGCAGTACTTC.

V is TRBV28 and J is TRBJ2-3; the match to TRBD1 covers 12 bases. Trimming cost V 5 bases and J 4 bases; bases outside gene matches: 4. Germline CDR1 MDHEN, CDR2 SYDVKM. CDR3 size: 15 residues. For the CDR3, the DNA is TGTGCCAGCAGTACGGGACAGGGGGCGTCAGATACGCAGTATTTT. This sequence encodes CASSTGQGASDTQYF.

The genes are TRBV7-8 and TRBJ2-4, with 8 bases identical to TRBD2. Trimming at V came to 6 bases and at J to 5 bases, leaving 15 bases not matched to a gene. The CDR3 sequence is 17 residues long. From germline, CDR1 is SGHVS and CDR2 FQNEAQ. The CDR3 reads CASSYAAGGGSQNIQYF. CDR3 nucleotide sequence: TGTGCCAGCAGTTACGCGGCGGGGGGTGGGAGTCAAAACATTCAGTACTTC. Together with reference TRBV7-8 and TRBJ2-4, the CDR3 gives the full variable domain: GAGVSQSPRYKVAKRGQDVALRCDPISGHVSLFWYQQALGQGPEFLTYFQNEAQLDKSGLPSDRFFAERPEGSVSTLKIQRTQQEDSAVYLCASSYAAGGGSQNIQYFGAGTRLSVL.

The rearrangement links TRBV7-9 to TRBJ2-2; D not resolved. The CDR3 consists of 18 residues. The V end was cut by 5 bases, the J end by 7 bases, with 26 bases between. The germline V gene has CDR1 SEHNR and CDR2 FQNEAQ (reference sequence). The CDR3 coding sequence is TGTGCCAGCAGCCCCCAACTGGACCACCCGTTGGATAACGGGGAGCTGTTTTTT. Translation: CASSPQLDHPLDNGELFF.

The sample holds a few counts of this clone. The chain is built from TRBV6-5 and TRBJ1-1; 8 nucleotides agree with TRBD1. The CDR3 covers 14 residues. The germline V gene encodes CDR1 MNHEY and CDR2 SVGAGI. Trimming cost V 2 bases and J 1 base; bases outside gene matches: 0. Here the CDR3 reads CASSYGQGNTEAFF. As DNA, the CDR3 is TGTGCCAGCAGTTACGGACAGGGGAACACTGAAGCTTTCTTT.

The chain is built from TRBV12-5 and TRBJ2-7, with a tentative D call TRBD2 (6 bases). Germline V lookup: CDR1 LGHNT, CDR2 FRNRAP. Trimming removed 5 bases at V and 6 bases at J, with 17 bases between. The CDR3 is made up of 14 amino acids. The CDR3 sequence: CASGQTGRRGEQYF. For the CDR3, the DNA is TGTGCTAGTGGTCAGACCGGACGGCGGGGCGAGCAGTACTTC.

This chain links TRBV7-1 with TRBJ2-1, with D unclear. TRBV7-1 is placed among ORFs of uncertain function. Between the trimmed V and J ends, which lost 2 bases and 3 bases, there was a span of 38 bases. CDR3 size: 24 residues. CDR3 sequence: CASSSPKTQTRTHFAGDLYNEQFF. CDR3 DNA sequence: TGTGCCAGCAGCTCACCCAAAACGCAAACCAGAACACATTTTGCCGGAGACCTCTACAATGAGCAGTTCTTC.

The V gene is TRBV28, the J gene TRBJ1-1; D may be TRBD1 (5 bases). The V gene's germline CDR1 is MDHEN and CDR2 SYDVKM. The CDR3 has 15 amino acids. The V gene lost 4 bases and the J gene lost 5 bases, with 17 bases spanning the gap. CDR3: CASSYPGGVGTEAFF. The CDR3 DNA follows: TGTGCCAGCAGTTACCCCGGGGGGGTCGGGACTGAAGCTTTCTTT.